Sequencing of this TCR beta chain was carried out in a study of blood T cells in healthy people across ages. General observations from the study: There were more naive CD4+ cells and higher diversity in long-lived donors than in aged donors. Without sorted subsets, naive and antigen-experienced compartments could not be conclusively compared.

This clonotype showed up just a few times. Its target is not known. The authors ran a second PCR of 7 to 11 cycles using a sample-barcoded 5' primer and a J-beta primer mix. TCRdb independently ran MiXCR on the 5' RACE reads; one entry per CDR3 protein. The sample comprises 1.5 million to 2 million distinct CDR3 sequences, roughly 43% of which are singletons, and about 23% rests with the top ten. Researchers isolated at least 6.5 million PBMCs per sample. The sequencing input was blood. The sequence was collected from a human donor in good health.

CDR3 bases: TGTGCCAGCAGCCCGGGACAGACCGTAAACATTCAGTACTTC. It yields the protein CASSPGQTVNIQYF. The chain is built from TRBV12-3 or TRBV12-4 and TRBJ2-4, with 7 nucleotides matching TRBD1. Unmatched junction bases numbered 8, after V lost 6 bases and J lost 6 bases. The CDR3 is 14 amino acids.